This TCR beta chain is from a study of cytomegalovirus exposure and HLA in healthy donors. Trimming left V 5 bases short and J 5 bases short, with 12 bases between. Looked up from germline, CDR1 is SGHTA and CDR2 is FQGTGA. The CDR3 covers 13 residues. 13 Jbeta primers and 60 Vbeta primers were used for the PCR. Clones were sequenced by immunoSEQ multiplex PCR, and TCRdb holds only the in-frame ones, with some missing. Of roughly 220,000 clones in the sample, 80% to 90% are singletons; the top ten hold about 3%. Study outcomes and limitations: Later findings reportedly placed an Asian-associated ancestry cluster below the roughly 700-donor mean for N-insertions. CMV serostatus was the only immune exposure information that was available.

Worth noting for this clone: Its cognate antigen is unknown.

This chain uses TRBV7-3 with TRBJ2-5; D is unresolved. This clonotype was obtained from a man aged 25 to 40 in good health and CMV-seronegative. Material for sequencing was PBMCs. For the CDR3, the DNA is TGTGCCAGCAGCAAAGGCAGGATGGAGACCCAGTACTTC. It encodes CASSKGRMETQYF.